Listed here are 16 T cell receptor beta chains from one sample, sequenced in a study of identical twins. TCRdb ran MiXCR on the 5' RACE reads and lists one entry per CDR3 protein. The sample records roughly 720,000 distinct CDR3 sequences, around a sixth being singletons. The sample was also linked to a second study, of T cells expressing NK-cell markers.

The sample comprised PBMCs. The receptors here all came from a woman aged 18-29 years in good health.

This clonotype was detected only a few times. Compared with germline, one end of the junction differs, possibly owing to a read error. The rearrangement joins TRBV5-1 to TRBJ2-3, with 9 nucleotides matching TRBD2. The germline V gene encodes CDR1 SGHRS and CDR2 YFSETQ. There are 14 residues in the CDR3. CDR3 sequence (DNA): TGTGCCAGCAGTTTCGGCGGGAGGGCAGATACGCAGTATTTT. Protein: CASSFGGRADTQYF.

V is TRBV18 and J is TRBJ1-1, with D hard to call. This CDR3 has 13 residues. Trimming cost V 4 bases and J 6 bases, with 12 bases left between them. CDR1 is KGHSH and CDR2 is LQKENI in the germline V gene. CDR3 nucleotide sequence: TGTGCCAGCTCACACCAAACGGACGCTGAAGCTTTCTTT. This sequence encodes CASSHQTDAEAFF.

The chain has TRBV10-3 and TRBJ1-1; no firm D call. Germline CDR1 is ENHRY and CDR2 is SYGVKD. The CDR3 length is 13 residues. V lost 4 bases to trimming and J lost 8 bases, with 14 bases between them. CDR3 protein: CAISVGNREEAFF. The DNA for the CDR3 is TGTGCCATCAGTGTCGGGAATCGTGAGGAAGCTTTCTTT.

This clonotype was detected many times. The chain joins TRBV6-5 to TRBJ1-5; D is unclear. This CDR3 region has 14 residues. Trimming cost V 5 bases and J 0 bases, with 8 bases left between them. From germline, CDR1 is MNHEY and CDR2 SVGAGI. CDR3 nucleotide sequence: TGTGCCAGCAGTACCGGGTATAGCAATCAGCCCCAGCATTTT. Translation gives CASSTGYSNQPQHF.

This chain uses TRBV29-1 with TRBJ2-3, with D unresolved. In germline, CDR1 is SQVTM, CDR2 ANQGSEA. The CDR3 spans 12 residues. V was shortened by 2 bases and J by 4 bases, with 7 bases between the two germline ends. This chain's CDR3 is CSVESASDTQYF. In DNA, the CDR3 is TGCAGCGTTGAATCGGCGTCAGATACGCAGTATTTT.

This clonotype was detected a few times. The chain carries TRBV6-5 and TRBJ2-3, with TRBD2 matching over 10 bases. The CDR3 runs 15 residues. Germline V gene sequence: CDR1 MNHEY, CDR2 SVGAGI. V gave up 2 bases and J gave up 4 bases; unmatched junction bases: 3. This CDR3 reads CASSYGLAVADTQYF. CDR3 nucleotide sequence: TGTGCCAGCAGTTACGGACTAGCGGTAGCAGATACGCAGTATTTT.

J is TRBJ2-3 and V is TRBV9; D tentatively reads TRBD1 or TRBD2 (5 bases each). V was shortened by 1 base and J by 2 bases, with 14 bases between the two germline ends. Germline values: CDR1 SGDLS, CDR2 YYNGEE. The CDR3 length is 16 residues. The CDR3 is CASSVLPGTSTDTQYF. The CDR3 DNA reads as TGTGCCAGCAGCGTACTTCCCGGGACGTCCACAGATACGCAGTATTTT.

The chain recombines TRBV20-1 with TRBJ2-7; D might be TRBD2 (6 bases). V shed 3 bases and J shed 2 bases, with 14 bases lying between them. The CDR3 contains 14 residues. The germline gives CDR1 DFQATT, CDR2 SNEGSKA (reference sequence). CDR3 nucleotide sequence: TGCAGTGCTAGGGACTACCTAAAAACCTACGAGCAGTACTTC. Its protein is CSARDYLKTYEQYF.

This clonotype was seen only a few times. This chain connects TRBV9 to TRBJ2-3; TRBD1 is a possible D gene (6 bases). This CDR3 spans 14 amino acids. The V end lost 3 bases, the J end lost 4 bases, and 12 bases lay between the germline ends. CDR1 and CDR2 from the germline V gene are SGDLS and YYNGEE. As DNA, the CDR3 is TGTGCCAGCAGCGGCCCAGGGGACCCAGATACGCAGTATTTT. It is translated as CASSGPGDPDTQYF.

This chain uses TRBV5-1 with TRBJ2-3; unclear D gene. Germline V lookup: CDR1 SGHRS, CDR2 YFSETQ. The CDR3 is 11 residues long. The germline V and J ends were trimmed by 4 bases and 9 bases, with 9 bases remaining between them. CDR3 in DNA: TGCGCCAGCAGCCAGGCGGTCACGCAGTATTTT. Protein product: CASSQAVTQYF.

In its sample, this clonotype was seen many times. V and J are TRBV6-5 and TRBJ2-1; the match to TRBD2 covers 12 bases. CDR3 size: 15 residues. With 6 bases clipped from V and 4 bases from J, the junction kept 4 bases outside the gene matches. Germline lookup yields CDR1 MNHEY and CDR2 SVGAGI. CDR3 sequence reads: CASSYGLAGYNEQFF. In DNA form, the CDR3 reads TGTGCCAGCAGCTACGGACTAGCGGGATACAATGAGCAGTTCTTC.

This clonotype has only a few counts. The V and J genes are TRBV15 and TRBJ2-7, with D hard to call. CDR1 is LNHNV, CDR2 YYDKDF, per germline (reference sequence). V was clipped by 0 bases and J by 5 bases, with 11 bases between them. The CDR3 sequence is 14 residues long. In DNA, the CDR3 is TGTGCCACCAGCAGAGATAGGGTTTTGGACGAGCAGTACTTC. Translation: CATSRDRVLDEQYF. Combining the CDR3 with reference TRBV15 and TRBJ2-7 gives the whole variable domain DAMVIQNPRYQVTQFGKPVTLSCSQTLNHNVMYWYQQKSSQAPKLLFHYYDKDFNNEADTPDNFQSRRPNTSFCFLDIRSPGLGDTAMYLCATSRDRVLDEQYFGPGTRLTVT.

There are a few counts of this clonotype. The V and J genes are TRBV6-2 or TRBV6-3 and TRBJ2-1; 15 positions agree with TRBD2. Germline CDR1 reads MNHEY; CDR2 reads SVGEGT. The CDR3 loop spans 19 amino acids. J gave up 8 bases and V 0 bases, and 11 bases lay outside the gene matches. In DNA, the CDR3 is TGTGCCAGCAGTTACTCCTCTCTTTCCGGGACTAGCGGGAGGTATGAGCAGTTCTTC. Translation gives CASSYSSLSGTSGRYEQFF.

This clonotype has only a few counts. The rearrangement joins TRBV20-1 to TRBJ2-5; TRBD2 agrees at 8 bases. Germline CDR1 and CDR2: DFQATT and SNEGSKA (reference sequence). J gave up 3 bases and V 4 bases, and 4 bases lay outside the gene matches. CDR3 length: 13 amino acids. The CDR3 loop reads CSAIFSGKETQYF. The DNA for the CDR3 is TGCAGTGCTATTTTTAGCGGGAAAGAGACCCAGTACTTC.

This clonotype appeared a few times. The rearrangement joins TRBV29-1 to TRBJ2-3; perhaps TRBD2 as D (5 bases). V gave up 2 bases and J gave up 5 bases, with 17 bases separating them. Germline-derived CDR1 and CDR2 are SQVTM and ANQGSEA. The CDR3 sequence is 15 residues long. The CDR3: CSVELGAEEKDTQYF. CDR3 DNA: TGCAGCGTTGAATTAGGTGCGGAGGAAAAAGATACGCAGTATTTT.

This clonotype came up a few times. This chain joins TRBV29-1 and TRBJ2-7; 7 nucleotides agree with TRBD2. CDR3 size: 14 residues. V shed 2 bases, J shed 3 bases, and the junction held 7 bases outside the gene matches. CDR1 is SQVTM and CDR2 is ANQGSEA in the germline V gene. The CDR3 protein is CSVEPSGNRYEQYF. In DNA, the CDR3 is TGCAGCGTTGAACCAAGCGGGAATCGCTACGAGCAGTACTTC.